This is a list of T cell receptor beta chains from one sample in a study of shared clonotypes between healthy human individuals. Assay: immunoSEQ multiplex PCR; the TCRdb copy retains only in-frame clones and omits some. The sample has hundreds of thousands of clones; about 97% are singletons. The specimen sequenced was naive CD4+ T cells sorted from blood. The receptors shown here come from a woman aged 25 to 39 in good health. Each CDR3 is given with its conserved first and last residue. Clone size is stated in some rows and not others, as once, few, many or a class when expanded.

once,TRBJ2-3,TRBV6-1,CASSEQTGVKDTQYF
NA,TRBJ2-5,TRBV4-1,CASSQDGKTQYF
NA,TRBJ2-7,TRBV2,CASRAPGASEQYF
NA,TRBJ2-1,TRBV27,CASSSGTGTYNEQFF
NA,TRBJ2-7,TRBV5-1,CASSPTTVIGSEQYF
NA,TRBJ1-5,TRBV4-2,CASSPSHQGASSNQPQHF
NA,TRBJ1-2,TRBV27,CASSPLPREGARYGYTF
NA,TRBJ2-5,TRBV30,CARVRLRAQETQYF
NA,TRBJ2-3,TRBV11-2,CASSLVIGAATDTQYF
NA,TRBJ2-7,TRBV7-9,CASSLGGENYEQYF
NA,TRBJ2-7,TRBV27,CASLTMGQVLPYEQYF
once,TRBJ1-2,TRBV7-9,CASSLNGPEAHGYTF
NA,TRBJ1-5,TRBV28,CASSLGSGGDQPQHF
NA,TRBJ1-1,TRBV7-2,CASSTQTGTNTEAFF
NA,TRBJ2-3,TRBV5-5,CASSPTTTGGTDTQYF
NA,TRBJ2-3,TRBV5-1,CASSSIAGSTDTQYF
NA,TRBJ2-1,TRBV11-2,CASSSLLADSYNEQFF
once,TRBJ1-1,TRBV10-1,CASSESTGGGSHTEAFF
NA,TRBJ2-1,TRBV10-1,CASSESGNYNEQFF
NA,TRBJ1-2,TRBV28,CASFGRAHYGYTF
NA,TRBJ1-5,TRBV28,CASSLQTGSGIQPQHF
NA,TRBJ1-1,TRBV6-5,CASQIGGPATTEAFF
NA,TRBJ1-5,TRBV18,CASSPPGGLGQPQHF
NA,TRBJ1-1,TRBV2,CASKIQADTEAFF
NA,TRBJ2-2,TRBV19,CASHAEGIETGELFF
NA,TRBJ2-3,TRBV27,CASSFSTDTQYF
NA,TRBJ2-4,TRBV7-9,CASSRTQDRAPGVWYF
NA,TRBJ1-4,TRBV28,CASSDTGTKNEKLFF
NA,TRBJ2-5,TRBV6-5,CATRAVTSGKETQYF
NA,TRBJ2-1,TRBV13,CASSPALTSGDLNEQFF
NA,TRBJ2-5,TRBV6-5,CASSRGRGRGETQYF
NA,TRBJ1-1,TRBV7-9,CASSPGTAVLYTEAFF
NA,TRBJ2-7,TRBV19,CASSFSEGLYEQYF
NA,TRBJ2-1,TRBV28,CASSPPGLGHNEQFF
NA,TRBJ2-7,TRBV11-2,CASRQGFREQYF
NA,TRBJ2-5,TRBV2,CASSEKGKTQYF
NA,TRBJ2-2,TRBV19,CASSIRWGDATNTGELFF
NA,TRBJ1-2,TRBV15,CATSRDRGNNYGYTF